One sample yielded the 4 T cell receptor beta chains listed below, sequenced in a study of shared clonotypes between healthy human individuals (TCRdb year 2020). Library method: the immunoSEQ multiplex PCR assay. The table was pulled from immuneACCESS by TCRdb, which kept in-frame rearrangements only. Such tables lose some clones; where checked, under half of the loss comes from unresolved V genes, and the rest has no known cause. The table for this sample lists a few million clones; more than 90% of them were counted only once. More than 0.12% of the sample lies in the top ten. The specimen sequenced was naive CD4+ T cells sorted from blood. The intended sense of this specimen's cell subset or site label: CD45RA+ positively selected. These TCRs come from a man aged 18 to 30 in good health.

This chain uses TRBV11-2 with TRBJ2-7; no firm D call. Germline CDR1 is SGHAT and CDR2 is FQNNGV. Trimming took 2 bases from V and 2 from J, leaving 10 bases between them. The CDR3 loop spans 14 amino acids. The CDR3 loop reads CASSLTDRTYEQYF. The DNA for the CDR3 is TGTGCCAGCAGCTTAACAGATAGGACCTACGAGCAGTACTTC.

This clone was detected once. V is TRBV11-2 and J is TRBJ2-2; D ambiguous. Trimming removed 6 bases from V and 3 bases from J, with 8 bases in between. The CDR3 consists of 13 residues. Germline loops: CDR1 SGHAT, CDR2 FQNNGV. The CDR3 DNA reads as TGTGCCAGCAGTTCTAGTGACACCGGGGAGCTGTTTTTT. Translation: CASSSSDTGELFF.

This rearrangement joins TRBV5-4 to TRBJ2-6; unclear D gene. The ends were cut back, 2 bases at V and 0 bases at J, with 12 bases in the middle. This CDR3 is 17 amino acids long. Germline CDR1 reads SGHNT; CDR2 reads YYREEE (reference sequence). The CDR3 coding sequence is TGTGCCAGCAGCTTACCGGTCCCGAGCTCTGGGGCCAACGTCCTGACTTTC. Its translation: CASSLPVPSSGANVLTF.

CDR3 DNA sequence: TGTGCAAGTCGCTTAGCGACTTCCAGGGCGGGCACAGATACGCAGTATTTT. This encodes CASRLATSRAGTDTQYF. This chain connects TRBV12-2 to TRBJ2-3; TRBD1 was called by the table and not checked on the DNA. TRBV12-2 represents a pseudogene. This CDR3 is built from 17 residues.